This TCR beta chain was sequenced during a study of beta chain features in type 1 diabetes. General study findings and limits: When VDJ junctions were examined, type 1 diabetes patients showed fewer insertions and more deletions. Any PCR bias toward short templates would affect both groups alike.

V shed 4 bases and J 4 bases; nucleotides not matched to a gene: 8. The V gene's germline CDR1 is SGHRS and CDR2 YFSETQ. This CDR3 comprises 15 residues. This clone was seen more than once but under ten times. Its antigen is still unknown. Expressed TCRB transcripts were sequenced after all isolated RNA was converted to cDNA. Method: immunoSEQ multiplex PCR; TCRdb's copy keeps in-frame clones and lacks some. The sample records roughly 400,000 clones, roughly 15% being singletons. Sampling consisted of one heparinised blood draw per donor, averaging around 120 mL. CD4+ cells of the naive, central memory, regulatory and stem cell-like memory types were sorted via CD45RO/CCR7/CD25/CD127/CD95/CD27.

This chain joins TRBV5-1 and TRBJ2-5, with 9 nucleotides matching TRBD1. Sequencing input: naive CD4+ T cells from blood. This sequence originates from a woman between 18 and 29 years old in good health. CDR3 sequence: CASSRGQGMLETQYF. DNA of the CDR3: TGCGCCAGCAGCCGCGGACAGGGGATGTTAGAGACCCAGTACTTC. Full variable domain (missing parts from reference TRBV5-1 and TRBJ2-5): KAGVTQTPRYLIKTRGQQVTLSCSPISGHRSVSWYQQTPGQGLQFLFEYFSETQRNKGNFPGRFSGRQFSNSRSEMNVSTLELGDSALYLCASSRGQGMLETQYFGPGTRLLVL.